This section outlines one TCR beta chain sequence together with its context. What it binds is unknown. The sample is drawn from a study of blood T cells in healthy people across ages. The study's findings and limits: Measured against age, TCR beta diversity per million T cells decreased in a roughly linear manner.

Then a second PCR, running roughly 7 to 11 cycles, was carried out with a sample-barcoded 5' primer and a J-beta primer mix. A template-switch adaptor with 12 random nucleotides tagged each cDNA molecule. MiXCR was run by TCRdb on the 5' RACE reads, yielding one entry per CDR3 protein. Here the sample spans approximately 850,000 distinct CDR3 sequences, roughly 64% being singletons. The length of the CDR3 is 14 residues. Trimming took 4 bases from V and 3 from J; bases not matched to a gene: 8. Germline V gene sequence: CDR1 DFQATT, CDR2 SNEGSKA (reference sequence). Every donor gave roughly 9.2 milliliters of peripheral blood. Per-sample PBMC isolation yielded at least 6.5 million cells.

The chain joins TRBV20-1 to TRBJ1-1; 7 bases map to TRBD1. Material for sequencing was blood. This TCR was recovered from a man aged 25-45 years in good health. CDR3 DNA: TGCAGTGCTACAATTCACCAGGGGGACACTGAAGCTTTCTTT. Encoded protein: CSATIHQGDTEAFF.